This T cell receptor (beta chain) was captured by sequencing in a study of shared clonotypes between healthy human individuals. The study's findings and limits: Non-shared clonotypes displayed generation probabilities falling below those of clonotypes present in all four donors. The sharing of approximately 5.1% of naive CD4 clonotypes was seen across a handful of donors.

The CDR3 consists of 14 residues. Germline lookup yields CDR1 MNHEY and CDR2 SMNVEV (reference sequence). With 4 bases removed from V and 3 bases from J, the gap between germline ends came to 13 bases. Notes on this clone: Its specificity is unknown.

Only in-frame clones appear in the TCRdb table, and some are missing; sequencing was by immunoSEQ multiplex PCR. The data show about 1.5 million clones, with around 98% seen just once and 0.45% held by the top ten. Sequenced material: naive CD4+ T cells sorted from blood. Subset meaning: CD45RA+ positively selected. The chain has TRBV27 and TRBJ2-7; D might be TRBD2 (6 bases). The receptor comes from a young man in good health. CDR3 sequence reads: CASSSETEGYEQYF. CDR3 coding DNA: TGTGCCAGCAGTTCGGAGACGGAGGGCTACGAGCAGTACTTC.